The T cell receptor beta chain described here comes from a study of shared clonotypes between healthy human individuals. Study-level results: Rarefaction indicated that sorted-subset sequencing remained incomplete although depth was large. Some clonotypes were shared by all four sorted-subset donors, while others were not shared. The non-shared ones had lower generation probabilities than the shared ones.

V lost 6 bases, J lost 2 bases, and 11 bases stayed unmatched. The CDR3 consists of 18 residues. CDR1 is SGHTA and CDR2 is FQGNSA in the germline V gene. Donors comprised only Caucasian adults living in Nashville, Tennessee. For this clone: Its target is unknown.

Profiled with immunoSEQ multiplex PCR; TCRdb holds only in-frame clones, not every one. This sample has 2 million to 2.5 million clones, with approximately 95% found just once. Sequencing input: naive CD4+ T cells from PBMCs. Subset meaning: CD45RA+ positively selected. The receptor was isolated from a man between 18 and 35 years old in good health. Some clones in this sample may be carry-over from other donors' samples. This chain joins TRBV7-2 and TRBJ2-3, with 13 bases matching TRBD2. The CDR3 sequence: CASSWTSGSYSPTDTQYF. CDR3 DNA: TGTGCCAGCAGTTGGACTAGCGGGAGTTATTCCCCCACAGATACGCAGTATTTT.